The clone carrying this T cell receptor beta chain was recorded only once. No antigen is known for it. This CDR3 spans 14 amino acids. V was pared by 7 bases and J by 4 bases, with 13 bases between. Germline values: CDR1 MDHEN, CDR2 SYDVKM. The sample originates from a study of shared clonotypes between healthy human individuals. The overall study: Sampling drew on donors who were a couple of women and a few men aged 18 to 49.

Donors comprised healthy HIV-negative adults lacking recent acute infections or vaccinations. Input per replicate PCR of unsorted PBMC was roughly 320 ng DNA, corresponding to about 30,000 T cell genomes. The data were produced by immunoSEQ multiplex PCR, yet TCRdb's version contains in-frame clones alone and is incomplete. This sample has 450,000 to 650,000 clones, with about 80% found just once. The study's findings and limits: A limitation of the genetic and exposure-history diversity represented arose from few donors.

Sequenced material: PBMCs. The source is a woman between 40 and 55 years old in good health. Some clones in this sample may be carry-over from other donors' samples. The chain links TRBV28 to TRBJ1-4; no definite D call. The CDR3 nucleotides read TGTGCCAGCAAGATCCGGGCCTTTAATGAAAAACTGTTTTTT. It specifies CASKIRAFNEKLFF.